What follows are 6 T cell receptor beta chains derived from one specimen sequenced in a study of Ad26.COV2.S vaccination and SARS-CoV-2 variants. The treatment was: roughly 20 received Ad26.COV2.S at low or high dose, single or two shots; several received placebo; per-sample allocation not given. Vaccine and placebo recipients were sampled on day 63 after the first injection. Repertoires were generated with immunoSEQ multiplex PCR, while TCRdb's copy carries only in-frame clones and drops some. The table includes about 680,000 clones, 89% detected once. The material was peripheral blood, obtained in a trial of Ad26.COV2.S vaccine versus placebo. The origin of the receptors is a person aged 18 to 65 who received the Ad26.COV2.S COVID-19 vaccine or a placebo.

The rearrangement joins TRBV9 to TRBJ2-7, with 10 bases aligning to TRBD1. V lost 2 bases to trimming and J lost 2 bases; unmatched junction nucleotides: 4. The CDR3 consists of 15 residues. Germline loops: CDR1 SGDLS, CDR2 YYNGEE. This chain's CDR3 is CASSVHGTGAYEQYF. CDR3 DNA sequence: TGTGCCAGCAGCGTCCACGGGACAGGGGCCTACGAGCAGTACTTC.

The chain joins TRBV6-5 to TRBJ2-2, with 7 bases aligning to TRBD1. V was pared by 1 base and J by 5 bases, with 7 bases of the junction left unmatched. The CDR3 extends over 16 amino acids. Germline V CDR1 and CDR2: MNHEY, SVGAGI. CDR3 nucleotide sequence: TGTGCCAGCAGTTACTTGGGACAGTTTAATACCGGGGAGCTGTTTTTT. Its protein product is CASSYLGQFNTGELFF.

V gene TRBV7-8 combines with J gene TRBJ2-2; D gene unclear. Deletions cut 7 bases from V and 0 bases from J, with 9 bases between. The germline V gene has CDR1 SGHVS and CDR2 FQNEAQ. This CDR3 region has 14 residues. The CDR3 DNA sequence: TGTGCCAGCACCCCGACGGCGAACACCGGGGAGCTGTTTTTT. It is translated as CASTPTANTGELFF.

The chain employs TRBV19 and TRBJ1-5, with TRBD1 matching over 7 bases. Germline values: CDR1 LNHDA, CDR2 SQIVND (reference sequence). Trimming at V came to 10 bases and at J to 6 bases, leaving 12 bases not matched to a gene. The CDR3 length is 14 residues. The CDR3 loop is CATMNRGDTQPQHF. The DNA of the CDR3 is TGTGCCACCATGAACAGGGGAGATACTCAGCCCCAGCATTTT.

The genes are TRBV7-9 and TRBJ2-3; TRBD2 matches 7 bases. Germline V gene sequence: CDR1 SEHNR, CDR2 FQNEAQ (reference sequence). This CDR3 region has 15 residues. V trimming: 4 bases; J trimming: 6 bases; junction bases outside the gene matches: 10. The CDR3 DNA sequence: TGTGCCAGCAGCTCCCGGGGAGGGAACGTGGATACGCAGTATTTT. Amino acids: CASSSRGGNVDTQYF.

This chain links TRBV3-1 (or the pseudogene TRBV3-2) with TRBJ2-1; TRBD2 agrees at 11 bases. Per the germline V gene, CDR1 is LGHDT and CDR2 is YNNKEL (reference sequence). This CDR3 spans 23 amino acids. V trimming: 2 bases; J trimming: 0 bases; junction bases outside the gene matches: 21. The CDR3 protein is CASSQTSPWRLAGSSGSYNEQFF. In DNA form, the CDR3 reads TGTGCCAGCAGCCAAACTTCGCCTTGGAGACTAGCGGGAAGCTCCGGCTCCTACAATGAGCAGTTCTTC.